These T cell receptor beta chains were read from a single sample in a study of T cells in Graves' hyperthyroidism and ophthalmopathy. MiXCR, run by TCRdb on the multiplex PCR reads, gives a single entry per CDR3 protein. Here the sample spans under 130,000 distinct CDR3 sequences, over 45% being singletons. The specimen sequenced was blood. All receptors derive from a man between 40 and 49 years old with Graves' hyperthyroidism. CDR3s include the opening cysteine and the closing phenylalanine or tryptophan. A D gene is named only where the DNA matches it firmly. Size is omitted from some rows. Given values are once, few, many or a class for expanded clones.

V: TRBV12-5
size: -
D: -
J: TRBJ2-5
DNA: TGTGCTAGTGGTTACAGGGACCGAGAGACCCAGTACTTC
CDR3: CASGYRDRETQYF

V: TRBV7-2
size: many
D: -
J: TRBJ1-3
DNA: TGTGCCAGCAGTCCTCGGACAGCCGGCTCTGGAAACACCATATATTTT
CDR3: CASSPRTAGSGNTIYF

V: TRBV7-6
size: many
D: -
J: TRBJ2-7
DNA: TGTGCCAGCAGTGCCGGGACCGGCCCGTCGGAAGAGCAGTACTTC
CDR3: CASSAGTGPSEEQYF

V: TRBV6-1
size: many
D: -
J: TRBJ2-7
DNA: TGTGCCAGCAGTGAAGCGTCCCCATCCTACGAGCAGTACTTC
CDR3: CASSEASPSYEQYF

V: TRBV25-1
size: many
D: -
J: TRBJ1-1
DNA: TGTGCCAGCAGTGACTATCTGGGGGGGGGGACCCTGAACACTGAAGCTTTCTTT
CDR3: CASSDYLGGGTLNTEAFF

V: TRBV11-2
size: -
D: -
J: TRBJ2-3
DNA: TGTGCCAGCAGCTTAGATTTGGGGGCGGAAGATACGCAGTATTTT
CDR3: CASSLDLGAEDTQYF

V: TRBV7-2
size: -
D: -
J: TRBJ1-4
DNA: TGTGCCAGCAGCCCGCACGCCAGGATCGAGGCGCGGGTTGAAAAACTGTTTTTT
CDR3: CASSPHARIEARVEKLFF

V: TRBV27
size: few
D: TRBD1
J: TRBJ1-1
DNA: TGTGCCAGCAGTCCAAGGGACAGGGGGAACGCTGAAGCTTTCTTT
CDR3: CASSPRDRGNAEAFF

V: TRBV6-6
size: many
D: TRBD1
J: TRBJ2-7
DNA: TGTGCCAGCAGTGGGGGAAGGGACAGGGGCTACGAGCAGTACTTC
CDR3: CASSGGRDRGYEQYF

V: TRBV7-9
size: -
D: TRBD1
J: TRBJ2-3
DNA: TGTGCCAGCAGCCGCGGGACAGGGTTTAACACAGATACGCAGTATTTT
CDR3: CASSRGTGFNTDTQYF

V: TRBV7-2
size: -
D: TRBD1
J: TRBJ1-2
DNA: TGTGCCAGCAGCTTAGCCGGGACAGGGGCCTCTAACTATGGCTACACCTTC
CDR3: CASSLAGTGASNYGYTF

V: TRBV12-3/TRBV12-4
size: many
D: -
J: TRBJ2-7
DNA: TGTGCCAGCAGTCGGAGCGGCCTGGGCGAGCAGTACTTC
CDR3: CASSRSGLGEQYF

V: TRBV24-1
size: -
D: -
J: TRBJ1-4
DNA: TGTGCCACCACCTCAGGACTAGCGGGAAAGAGAGAAAAACTGTTTTTT
CDR3: CATTSGLAGKREKLFF

V: TRBV12-3/TRBV12-4
size: many
D: -
J: TRBJ1-5
DNA: TGTGCCAGCACTACAGGTTATCAGCCCCAGCATTTT
CDR3: CASTTGYQPQHF

V: TRBV24-1
size: many
D: -
J: TRBJ1-1
DNA: TGTGCCACCAGTCGCCAGGAGAACACTGAAGCTTTCTTT
CDR3: CATSRQENTEAFF

V: TRBV19
size: -
D: -
J: TRBJ2-6
DNA: TGTGCCAGTGAGGGACACTCCGGGGCCAACGTCCTGACTTTC
CDR3: CASEGHSGANVLTF

V: TRBV5-1
size: many
D: -
J: TRBJ1-5
DNA: TGCGCCAGCAGCTTGGCGGGGGATCAGCCCCAGCATTTT
CDR3: CASSLAGDQPQHF

V: TRBV2
size: many
D: -
J: TRBJ2-5
DNA: TGTGCCAGCAGCGACCCCGGACAGGGCGGGAGAGAGACCCAGTACTTC
CDR3: CASSDPGQGGRETQYF

V: TRBV24-1
size: -
D: TRBD1
J: TRBJ1-2
DNA: TGTGCCACCAGTGGGGGGACAGGGAGCTATGGCTACACCTTC
CDR3: CATSGGTGSYGYTF

V: TRBV7-3
size: -
D: TRBD2
J: TRBJ2-5
DNA: TGTGCCAGCAGCCCGGGGACTAGCAGGGAGACCCAGTACTTC
CDR3: CASSPGTSRETQYF

V: TRBV11-2
size: medium-sized
D: TRBD1
J: TRBJ2-7
DNA: TGTGCCAGCAGCTCCACCGGGACAGGGAAGTGGGAGCAGTACTTC
CDR3: CASSSTGTGKWEQYF

V: TRBV12-3/TRBV12-4
size: many
D: TRBD1
J: TRBJ1-1
DNA: TGTGCCAGCAGTCAGGGGGGAACTGAAGCTTTCTTT
CDR3: CASSQGGTEAFF

V: TRBV15
size: -
D: -
J: TRBJ2-6
DNA: TGTGCCACCAGCAGCTTGGTTCCTGGGGCCAACGTCCTGACTTTC
CDR3: CATSSLVPGANVLTF

V: TRBV28
size: many
D: -
J: TRBJ1-6
DNA: TGTGCCAGCAGTTCCCCTCAGGGGCGTAATTCACCCCTCCACTTT
CDR3: CASSSPQGRNSPLHF

V: TRBV5-1
size: many
D: -
J: TRBJ2-5
DNA: TGCGCCAGCAGCCCAGGGGGGGGAATCGAAGAGACCCAGTACTTC
CDR3: CASSPGGGIEETQYF

V: TRBV2
size: -
D: -
J: TRBJ1-1
DNA: TGTGCCAGCAGTGAAGGGCCAAAGGGAGAGTTGCGAACTTTCTTT
CDR3: CASSEGPKGELRTFF

V: TRBV7-9
size: -
D: -
J: TRBJ2-3
DNA: TGTGCCAGCAGCACGGTAGATACGCAGTATTTT
CDR3: CASSTVDTQYF

V: TRBV7-7
size: -
D: -
J: TRBJ2-1
DNA: TGTGCTAGCGGCCATGGGAGGGAGGGCCAGGGGAATGAGCAGTTCTTC
CDR3: CASGHGREGQGNEQFF

V: TRBV6-6
size: -
D: -
J: TRBJ1-2
DNA: TGTGCCAGCAGTTATGGGACGTCGACGTTGATCTCAGAGTACTATGGCTACACCTTC
CDR3: CASSYGTSTLISEYYGYTF

V: TRBV2
size: once
D: -
J: TRBJ2-3
DNA: TGTGCCAGCAGGAGGGTCTACTTTTTCACAGATACGCAGTATTTT
CDR3: CASRRVYFFTDTQYF

V: TRBV29-1
size: -
D: TRBD2
J: TRBJ2-3
DNA: TGCAGCTTAGCCGCCGGGACTAGCGGGAGAGGGACGCAGTATTTT
CDR3: CSLAAGTSGRGTQYF

V: TRBV4-1
size: -
D: -
J: TRBJ2-1
DNA: TGCGCCAGCAGCCAAGAAGGGCGGGATCAGTTCTTC
CDR3: CASSQEGRDQFF

V: TRBV7-9
size: -
D: TRBD2
J: TRBJ2-6
DNA: TGTGCCAGCAGCTTTCCTAGCGGGAGGGCCAACGTCCTGACTTTC
CDR3: CASSFPSGRANVLTF

V: TRBV19
size: -
D: -
J: TRBJ1-4
DNA: TGTGCCACTGGACTAGCGGGAGGATCCGGGGGCGAAAAACTGTTTTTT
CDR3: CATGLAGGSGGEKLFF

V: TRBV27
size: -
D: TRBD1
J: TRBJ1-1
DNA: TGTGCCAGCAGACAGACAGGGAGTTTGGAAGCTTTCTTT
CDR3: CASRQTGSLEAFF

V: TRBV2
size: -
D: -
J: TRBJ1-1
DNA: TGTGCCAGCAGCCAACAGCTCAACACTGAAGCTCTCTTT
CDR3: CASSQQLNTEALF

V: TRBV2
size: once
D: -
J: TRBJ1-1
DNA: TGTGCCAGCAGTGACCCACCCCCGTGGGGGGCGACTCAAGCTTTCTTT
CDR3: CASSDPPPWGATQAFF